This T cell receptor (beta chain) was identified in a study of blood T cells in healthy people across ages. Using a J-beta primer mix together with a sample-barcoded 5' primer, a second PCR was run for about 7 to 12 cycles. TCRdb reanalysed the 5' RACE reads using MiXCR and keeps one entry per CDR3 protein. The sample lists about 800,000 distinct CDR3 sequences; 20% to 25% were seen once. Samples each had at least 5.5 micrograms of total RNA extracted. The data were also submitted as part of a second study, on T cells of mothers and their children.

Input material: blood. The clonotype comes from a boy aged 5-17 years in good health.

The CDR3 region is CASSVGSSGSHGETQYF. The CDR3 region has the DNA TGTGCCAGCAGCGTAGGGTCTAGCGGGAGCCACGGGGAGACCCAGTACTTC. The chain uses TRBV9 and TRBJ2-5; 10 nucleotides align to TRBD2. The CDR3 runs 17 residues. With V trimmed by 0 bases and J by 5 bases, 10 bases remained unmatched. Germline-derived CDR1 and CDR2 are SGDLS and YYNGEE.